What follows is one TCR beta chain and its context. Unmatched junction bases numbered 4, after V lost 5 bases and J lost 6 bases. This CDR3 contains 13 residues. These data belong to a study of blood T cell repertoires in COVID-19. This table comes from immunoSEQ multiplex PCR, and its TCRdb copy is limited to in-frame clones, with some not included. This table holds roughly 320,000 clones, 65% to 90% found once. Sequenced material: PBMCs or T cells enriched from blood (not recorded which). The clonotype originates from a man aged 25-45 years who had recovered from COVID-19. This chain uses TRBV12-3 or TRBV12-4 with TRBJ1-2, with 9 bases lining up with TRBD1. The CDR3 region is CASSTGTGNGYTF. CDR3 in DNA: TGTGCCAGCAGTACAGGGACAGGGAATGGCTACACCTTC.